Presented here are 5 T cell receptor beta chains from one specimen sequenced in a study of blood T cell repertoires in COVID-19. Sequencing used immunoSEQ multiplex PCR; TCRdb keeps in-frame clones, though not all of them. The sample consists of a few hundred thousand clones, 84% of them appearing once. Input material: peripheral blood. The receptors come from a man aged 60-69 years with acute or convalescent COVID-19.

The chain links TRBV3-1 (or the pseudogene TRBV3-2) to TRBJ2-7, with TRBD2 identical over 7 bases. CDR1 is LGHDT and CDR2 is YNNKEL in the germline V gene (reference sequence). This CDR3 region has 15 residues. The J segment lost 2 bases and the V segment lost 2 bases, leaving 6 bases of the junction unmatched. CDR3 sequence reads: CASSQYSAGAYEQYF. CDR3 DNA sequence: TGTGCCAGCAGCCAATATTCGGCGGGGGCCTACGAGCAGTACTTC.

The chain combines TRBV11-2 with TRBJ1-1; D not certain. This CDR3 is 14 amino acids long. Deletions cut 5 bases from V and 4 bases from J, with 14 bases between. Germline values: CDR1 SGHAT, CDR2 FQNNGV. The CDR3 here is CASSLPLIATEAFF. The CDR3, as DNA: TGTGCCAGCAGCCTACCTTTAATAGCCACTGAAGCTTTCTTT.

This clone turned up a few times. V is TRBV10-3 and J is TRBJ1-6; 8 nucleotides line up with TRBD1. This CDR3 spans 14 amino acids. The germline CDR1 and CDR2 sequences are ENHRY and SYGVKD. V was pared by 11 bases and J by 6 bases, with 9 bases of the junction left unmatched. CDR3 protein: CAARQGSGNSPLHF. The CDR3 DNA sequence: TGTGCCGCCAGACAGGGGAGTGGTAATTCACCCCTCCACTTT.

The V gene is TRBV7-3, the J gene TRBJ2-3; 7 bases agree with TRBD1. In germline, CDR1 is SGHTA, CDR2 FQGTGA. The CDR3 is 13 amino acids. With V trimmed by 5 bases and J by 6 bases, 5 bases remained unmatched. This chain's CDR3 is CASSRQGRDTQYF. DNA of the CDR3: TGTGCCAGCAGCAGACAGGGTAGGGATACGCAGTATTTT.

The chain couples TRBV28 to TRBJ1-3, with a weak D call TRBD1 (6 bases). CDR3 length: 13 amino acids. The germline V gene encodes CDR1 MDHEN and CDR2 SYDVKM. V dropped 5 bases and J dropped 7 bases, with 12 bases sitting between them. CDR3 sequence: CASSPGQGNTIYF. In DNA form, the CDR3 reads TGTGCCAGCAGTCCGGGACAAGGGAACACCATATATTTT.